The clone carrying this T cell receptor beta chain was detected once. Antigen: not known. Only in-frame clones appear in the TCRdb table, and some are missing; sequencing was by immunoSEQ multiplex PCR. The sample contains roughly 100,000 clones, about 92% of which appear only once. These data originate in a study of T cell responses to AZD1222 COVID-19 vaccine. The study, taken as a whole, reports: It was only a handful of AZD1222 recipients who were seropositive at baseline. Most donors were white British, females outnumbered males, and clonal diversity was possibly underestimated.

The TCR comes from an adult in good health. The sequencing here drew on peripheral blood, taken on day 0 of AZD1222 vaccination.

The CDR3 DNA is TGTGCCAGCAGTAGACAGGGGGCTGGAAACACCATATATTTT. It specifies CASSRQGAGNTIYF. V gene TRBV28 combines with J gene TRBJ1-3, with 9 positions matching TRBD1. CDR3 size: 14 residues. Germline V gene lookup returns CDR1 MDHEN and CDR2 SYDVKM. V shed 5 bases and J 2 bases; nucleotides not matched to a gene: 1. The full variable domain, with the rest looked up from reference TRBV28 and TRBJ1-3, is DVKVTQSSRYLVKRTGEKVFLECVQDMDHENMFWYRQDPGLGLRLIYFSYDVKMKEKGDIPEGYSVSREKKERFSLILESASTNQTSMYLCASSRQGAGNTIYFGEGSWLTVV.